This TCR beta chain was sequenced in a study of T-cell reconstitution after alpha-beta-depleted transplantation in children. The study's findings and limits: Several hundred graft clones that had expanded were reportedly the source of alpha-beta T cells about two months after transplant.

This CDR3 is built from 17 residues. From germline, CDR1 is LGHNA and CDR2 YSLEER. V shed 0 bases, J shed 12 bases, and the junction held 15 bases outside the gene matches. There are many counts of this clonotype. Its antigen is unidentified. Unique molecular identifiers tagged the TCRbeta library. TCRdb re-analysed the PCR reads in MiXCR, keeping a single row per CDR3 protein. The data show over 150,000 distinct CDR3 sequences, 6.3% seen once. The material was PBMCs, obtained before TCRalphabeta/CD19-depleted stem cell transplant. This receptor was obtained from a girl less than two years old with combined immunodeficiency, due to receive a stem cell transplant. J is TRBJ2-1 and V is TRBV4-3, with 9 bases identical to TRBD1. The CDR3 DNA follows: TGCGCCAGCAGCCAAGATCGAGGGACAGGGCCCCTCCAAGGGCAGTTCTTC. Its protein product is CASSQDRGTGPLQGQFF.